This TCR beta chain was captured by sequencing in a study of blood T cell repertoires in COVID-19. About the study: Samples came from the United States, Italy and Spain, spanning acute and convalescent COVID-19. PBMCs, B-cell-depleted T cells, or T cells were the source of the cDNA or gDNA that made up the material.

Original processing notes: Amplifying reference gene primers gave estimates of nucleated cell counts. Measured with immunoSEQ multiplex PCR; TCRdb has only the in-frame clones, and not every one. Clone size and V and J calls were adopted from that table, with D and trimming inferred from the DNA. The sample carries 100,000 to 150,000 clones, around nine tenths recorded once. Germline trimming cut 5 bases from V and 0 bases from J; bases unmatched to any gene: 6. The germline CDR1 and CDR2 sequences are LNHDA and SQIVND (reference sequence). The CDR3 has 16 residues. The chain carries TRBV19 and TRBJ2-1, with 8 bases identical to TRBD1. Material: peripheral blood. The receptor was derived from a man between 45 and 60 years old with active or convalescent COVID-19. The CDR3 protein is CASSSRQGSSYNEQFF. For the CDR3, the DNA is TGTGCCAGTAGTTCAAGACAGGGGAGCTCCTACAATGAGCAGTTCTTC.